Below, 13 T cell receptor beta chains from the same sample are listed, as sequenced in a study of blood T cells in healthy people across ages. Primers used in a second PCR of about 7 to 12 cycles were a sample-barcoded 5' primer and a J-beta primer mix. TCRdb reanalysed the 5' RACE reads using MiXCR and keeps one entry per CDR3 protein. The data show under 2 million distinct CDR3 sequences, with 30% to 35% seen just once and approximately 11% held by the top ten. The material sequenced was blood. These receptors came from a woman aged 30 to 39 in good health.

This clonotype was observed a handful of times. The chain recombines TRBV20-1 with TRBJ2-7; 15 positions agree with TRBD2. The ends lost 5 bases at V and 3 bases at J; junction bases unmatched: 5. This CDR3 has 15 residues. Germline CDR1 reads DFQATT; CDR2 reads SNEGSKA (reference sequence). The CDR3 sequence: CSAGLAGGPGYEQYF. For the CDR3, the DNA is TGCAGTGCTGGACTAGCGGGAGGGCCGGGCTACGAGCAGTACTTC.

CDR3 amino acids: CASAPQGADEQFF. In DNA form, the CDR3 reads TGCGCCAGCGCTCCTCAGGGGGCGGATGAGCAGTTCTTC. The chain employs TRBV4-1 and TRBJ2-1, with TRBD1 identical over 8 bases. CDR3 size: 13 residues. CDR1 is MGHRA and CDR2 is YSYEKL in the germline V gene. With V trimmed by 8 bases and J by 8 bases, 8 bases remained unmatched.

The chain recombines TRBV3-1 with TRBJ1-4; no firm D call. Per the germline V gene, CDR1 is LGHDT and CDR2 is YNNKEL (reference sequence). The CDR3 length is 12 residues. With 5 bases removed from V and 7 bases from J, the gap between germline ends came to 8 bases. In nucleotides, the CDR3 is TGTGCCAGCAGCAAGGCTTTTGAAAAACTGTTTTTT. Amino acid sequence: CASSKAFEKLFF.

The table lists this clonotype with many counts. The gene calls are TRBV6-1 and TRBJ2-7; D might be TRBD1 or TRBD2, each matching 6 bases. Per the germline V gene, CDR1 is MNHNS and CDR2 is SASEGT. The CDR3 is 13 residues long. With 6 bases removed from V and 6 bases from J, the gap between germline ends came to 15 bases. The CDR3 region has the DNA TGTGCCAGCAGGTCTGGGGGGCAGGTCGAGCAGTACTTC. Translated: CASRSGGQVEQYF.

The genes are TRBV21-1 and TRBJ1-5; TRBD1, the table's D call, lacks a check against the DNA. TRBV21-1 is flagged as a pseudogene. The CDR3 is made up of 17 amino acids. CDR3 amino acids: CASSNRDRVIGNQPQHF. The CDR3, as DNA: TGTGCCAGCAGCAACCGGGACAGGGTAATAGGCAATCAGCCCCAGCATTTT.

The chain carries TRBV15 and TRBJ2-2, with D perhaps TRBD2 (6 bases). Trimming pared 1 base from V and 8 bases from J, leaving 17 bases between. Germline values: CDR1 LNHNV, CDR2 YYDKDF (reference sequence). The CDR3 length is 16 residues. CDR3 sequence reads: CATSRVSGLHGGELFF. CDR3 sequence (DNA): TGTGCCACCAGCAGAGTCTCCGGACTACACGGGGGGGAGCTGTTTTTT.

The rearrangement links TRBV12-3 or TRBV12-4 to TRBJ2-7; 7 positions agree with TRBD2. This CDR3 spans 16 amino acids. Unmatched junction bases numbered 10, after V lost 3 bases and J lost 2 bases. The CDR3 DNA reads TGTGCCAGCAGTTTGGGGAGGGTTGATATTCCCTACGAGCAGTACTTC. Its protein product is CASSLGRVDIPYEQYF.

The rearrangement uses TRBV5-1 and TRBJ1-1; possibly TRBD1 for D (5 bases). There are 14 residues in the CDR3. Germline values: CDR1 SGHRS, CDR2 YFSETQ. The V end was cut by 4 bases, the J end by 4 bases, with 14 bases between. The CDR3 DNA reads TGCGCCAGCAGCCCCGGCCGGGGCAGCACTGAAGCTTTCTTT. The encoded protein is CASSPGRGSTEAFF.

This clonotype was observed a few times. The chain combines TRBV3-1 with TRBJ2-1, with D possibly TRBD1 on 5 matching bases. Germline V gives CDR1 LGHDT, CDR2 YNNKEL (reference sequence). V lost 3 bases, J lost 8 bases, and 14 bases lay in between. This CDR3 spans 14 amino acids. CDR3 sequence reads: CASSQPQWGHEQFF. The CDR3 nucleotides read TGTGCCAGCAGCCAGCCACAGTGGGGCCATGAGCAGTTCTTC.

The chain employs TRBV7-9 and TRBJ2-3; D ambiguous. CDR1 and CDR2 (germline): SEHNR, FQNEAQ (reference sequence). The CDR3 extends over 15 amino acids. Deletions cut 0 bases from V and 2 bases from J, with 9 bases between. The DNA of the CDR3 is TGTGCCAGCAGCTTAGCGTATGCATTCACAGATACGCAGTATTTT. As protein: CASSLAYAFTDTQYF.

On this clonotype: At one end, the junction sequence differs from germline, possibly due to a read error. The V gene is TRBV4-1, the J gene TRBJ1-2; D remains unclear. Germline V gene data show CDR1 as MGHRA and CDR2 as YSYEKL. The CDR3 loop spans 15 amino acids. CDR3 in amino acids: CAGSQDWAFNYGYTF. In DNA form, the CDR3 reads TGCGCCGGCAGCCAAGACTGGGCCTTTAACTATGGCTACACCTTC.

In this sample, this clonotype turned up many times. J is TRBJ2-3 and V is TRBV20-1; TRBD2 is a possible D gene (5 bases). Trimming removed 0 bases at V and 0 bases at J, with 22 bases between. Per germline, CDR1 DFQATT and CDR2 SNEGSKA (reference sequence). This CDR3 comprises 19 residues. CDR3 protein: CSARDFHRGYTLSTDTQYF. CDR3 bases: TGCAGTGCTAGAGATTTTCATCGGGGTTATACTCTTAGCACAGATACGCAGTATTTT.

V usage is TRBV5-1 and J usage is TRBJ2-7; D is perhaps TRBD1 or TRBD2 (5 bases each). The V and J ends lost 7 bases and 3 bases respectively, with 17 bases between them. The CDR3 is 14 residues long. Germline-derived CDR1 and CDR2 are SGHRS and YFSETQ. The CDR3 region is CASGDLRGDYEQYF. The CDR3 DNA sequence: TGCGCCAGCGGCGACCTCAGAGGGGACTACGAGCAGTACTTC.